The 25 T cell receptor beta chains listed next were all sequenced from one sample in a study of somatic mutations in cytotoxic T cells in rheumatoid arthritis. The table came from immunoSEQ multiplex PCR; TCRdb's copy has only in-frame clones and leaves some out. The data hold around 21,000 clones, with roughly 74% observed a single time. Sequenced sample: CD8+ T cells sorted from blood. The receptors here all came from an adult with rheumatoid arthritis.

The chain couples TRBV4-1 to TRBJ2-7; 7 positions match TRBD2. After removal of 3 bases from V and 3 bases from J, the junction contained 2 bases not matched to a gene. CDR1 is MGHRA, CDR2 YSYEKL, per germline. The CDR3 loop spans 13 amino acids. The CDR3 DNA sequence: TGCGCCAGCAGCCAGGCGGGAGACTACGAGCAGTACTTC. Its protein product is CASSQAGDYEQYF.

This clone was seen a handful of times. The chain couples TRBV4-1 to TRBJ2-1; 9 positions agree with TRBD1. After removal of 2 bases from V and 6 bases from J, the junction contained 5 bases not matched to a gene. The germline CDR1 and CDR2 sequences are MGHRA and YSYEKL. The CDR3 spans 15 residues. The CDR3 sequence is CASSQRTGAVNEQFF. The CDR3, as DNA: TGCGCCAGCAGCCAACGGACAGGGGCTGTCAATGAGCAGTTCTTC.

The chain couples TRBV12-5 to TRBJ1-5; no firm D call. Per the germline V gene, CDR1 is LGHNT and CDR2 is FRNRAP. V was clipped by 6 bases and J by 2 bases, with 5 bases between them. The CDR3 extends over 12 amino acids. The CDR3 nucleotides read TGTGCTAGTGGGGGTGGCAATCAGCCCCAGCATTTT. This codes for CASGGGNQPQHF. Drawing the rest from reference TRBV12-5 and TRBJ1-5, the complete variable domain is DARVTQTPRHKVTEMGQEVTMRCQPILGHNTVFWYRQTMMQGLELLAYFRNRAPLDDSGMPKDRFSAEMPDATLATLKIQPSEPRDSAVYFCASGGGNQPQHFGDGTRLSIL.

J is TRBJ1-3 and V is TRBV7-2; no reliable D call. Germline assignment: CDR1 SGHTA and CDR2 FQGNSA. V dropped 1 base and J dropped 0 bases, with 7 bases sitting between them. The CDR3 length is 15 residues. The CDR3, as DNA: TGTGCCAGCAGCTTAGAGGGAATCTCTGGAAACACCATATATTTT. Its translation is CASSLEGISGNTIYF.

This clone showed up just a few times. The V call is TRBV19, the J call TRBJ1-5, with a weak D call TRBD1 (5 bases). Germline V gene lookup returns CDR1 LNHDA and CDR2 SQIVND (reference sequence). This CDR3 contains 15 residues. Deletions cut 5 bases from V and 3 bases from J, with 14 bases between. CDR3 DNA: TGTGCCAGTAGTTCGCGGCAGGGATCCAATCAGCCCCAGCATTTT. This gives the protein CASSSRQGSNQPQHF.

This chain joins TRBV7-9 and TRBJ1-4, with D perhaps TRBD1 (5 bases). V was trimmed by 4 bases and J by 8 bases, leaving 17 bases between them. The CDR3 length is 15 residues. Germline-derived CDR1 and CDR2 are SEHNR and FQNEAQ (reference sequence). CDR3 bases: TGTGCCAGCAGCTCCGACGGGGGTGGAAGGGAAAAACTGTTTTTT. It is translated as CASSSDGGGREKLFF. The full variable domain, in which reference TRBV7-9 and TRBJ1-4 provide the parts outside the CDR3, is DTGVSQNPRHKITKRGQNVTFRCDPISEHNRLYWYRQTLGQGPEFLTYFQNEAQLEKSRLLSDRFSAERPKGSFSTLEIQRTEQGDSAMYLCASSSDGGGREKLFFGSGTQLSVL.

V and J are TRBV4-3 and TRBJ2-1; TRBD2 matches at 9 bases. The germline CDR1 and CDR2 sequences are LGHNA and YSLEER. V lost 4 bases, J lost 7 bases, and 11 bases stayed unmatched. The CDR3 has 16 residues. The CDR3 DNA reads TGCGCCAGCAGCCCAACCGGGACTAGCTCGGTAAATGAGCAGTTCTTC. Protein product: CASSPTGTSSVNEQFF.

This clone was seen just once. The genes are TRBV11-3 and TRBJ2-1; TRBD2 agrees at 14 bases. Trimming at V came to 4 bases and at J to 4 bases, leaving 6 bases not matched to a gene. Per the germline V gene, CDR1 is SGHNT and CDR2 is YENEEA. The CDR3 is 17 amino acids. CDR3 residues: CASSSRLAGGTYNEQFF. The CDR3 bases are TGTGCCAGCAGCTCTCGACTAGCGGGAGGGACATACAATGAGCAGTTCTTC.

The chain recombines TRBV5-7 with TRBJ1-5; maybe TRBD1 (6 bases). TRBV5-7 is given ORF status, its function remaining uncertain. V was shortened by 7 bases and J by 2 bases, with 22 bases between the two germline ends. This CDR3 has 17 residues. CDR3 coding DNA: TGTGCCAGCCCTTCGAACAGGGTTGGGGGGGGCAATCAGCCCCAGCATTTT. Its protein product is CASPSNRVGGGNQPQHF.

V gene TRBV6-5 combines with J gene TRBJ1-2; unclear D gene. The germline gives CDR1 MNHEY, CDR2 SVGAGI. The CDR3 has 15 amino acids. The ends were cut back, 0 bases at V and 8 bases at J, with 16 bases in the middle. The CDR3 is CASSYSRRALEGYTF. In DNA, the CDR3 is TGTGCCAGCAGTTACTCCCGGAGGGCTTTAGAGGGCTACACCTTC.

V gene TRBV5-1 combines with J gene TRBJ2-3, with a weak D call TRBD2 (5 bases). V shed 0 bases and J shed 10 bases, with 12 bases lying between them. The CDR3 consists of 13 residues. In germline, CDR1 is SGHRS, CDR2 YFSETQ. This CDR3 is CASSLDGNGAQYF. The CDR3 DNA follows: TGCGCCAGCAGCTTGGACGGGAATGGGGCGCAGTATTTT.

The chain has TRBV5-1 and TRBJ1-4; D unresolved. Germline V lookup: CDR1 SGHRS, CDR2 YFSETQ. This CDR3 has 14 amino acids. The germline V and J ends were trimmed by 2 bases and 1 base, with 6 bases remaining between them. This CDR3 is CASSFRGTNEKLFF. The CDR3 DNA reads as TGCGCCAGCAGCTTCCGGGGAACTAATGAAAAACTGTTTTTT.

The chain has TRBV5-1 and TRBJ2-5; D might be TRBD1 or TRBD2, each matching 6 bases. V was shortened by 2 bases and J by 1 base, with 12 bases between the two germline ends. Per the germline V gene, CDR1 is SGHRS and CDR2 is YFSETQ. The CDR3 has 15 residues. The CDR3 bases are TGCGCCAGCAGCTTCTTTGGGGGGCTCCAAGAGACCCAGTACTTC. This translates into CASSFFGGLQETQYF.

The chain is built from TRBV6-1 and TRBJ2-7; 10 bases are shared with TRBD1. The V and J ends lost 7 bases and 6 bases, in that order; junction bases with no gene match: 12. This CDR3 is 15 amino acids long. CDR1 and CDR2 from the germline V gene are MNHNS and SASEGT. The CDR3 sequence is CASKVPGQGNIEQYF. The CDR3 coding sequence is TGTGCCAGCAAAGTCCCGGGACAGGGGAATATCGAGCAGTACTTC.

The CDR3 here is CASSYGTGVPYEQYF. CDR3 coding DNA: TGTGCCAGCAGTTACGGGACAGGGGTACCCTACGAGCAGTACTTC. The gene calls are TRBV6-5 and TRBJ2-7; 10 positions match TRBD1. The V gene's germline CDR1 is MNHEY and CDR2 SVGAGI. CDR3 length: 15 amino acids. V lost 2 bases and J lost 2; bases outside the gene matches: 3.

This clone was counted a single time. The chain combines TRBV28 with TRBJ2-7, with 9 bases fitting TRBD1. Per the germline V gene, CDR1 is MDHEN and CDR2 is SYDVKM. CDR3 length equals 17 residues. J lost 3 bases, V lost 8 bases, and 17 bases had no gene match. The CDR3 reads CASPDPQGQGPIYEQYF. CDR3 DNA: TGTGCCAGCCCCGACCCCCAGGGACAGGGTCCCATCTACGAGCAGTACTTC.

The rearrangement uses TRBV6-5 and TRBJ2-7; 10 nucleotides agree with TRBD2. The CDR3 loop spans 15 amino acids. J gave up 2 bases and V 2 bases, and 3 bases lay outside the gene matches. Germline CDR1 is MNHEY and CDR2 is SVGAGI. In DNA, the CDR3 is TGTGCCAGCAGTTACGGGCTAGCGGGGGCCTACGAGCAGTACTTC. It specifies CASSYGLAGAYEQYF.

The genes are TRBV7-2 and TRBJ1-4, with a tentative D call TRBD1 (5 bases). Trimming took off 1 base at V and 6 bases at J, with 15 bases between the two ends. The germline V gene has CDR1 SGHTA and CDR2 FQGNSA. This CDR3 has 16 amino acids. This CDR3 is CASSLGRGWRDEKLFF. The CDR3 nucleotides are TGTGCCAGCAGCTTAGGAAGGGGCTGGAGGGATGAAAAACTGTTTTTT.

The chain uses TRBV6-1 and TRBJ2-3, with unresolved D. The CDR3 covers 13 residues. Germline assignment: CDR1 MNHNS and CDR2 SASEGT. V lost 6 bases and J 6 bases, leaving 13 bases between the germline ends. The CDR3 region is CASSHLPVDTQYF. The CDR3 DNA sequence: TGTGCCAGCAGCCACCTCCCAGTGGATACGCAGTATTTT.

This clone has a handful of counts. The CDR3 DNA reads as TGCGCCAGCAGCTTGGTGGACCTAGCGGGGGCCTACGAGCAGTACTTC. It is translated as CASSLVDLAGAYEQYF. The chain uses TRBV5-1 and TRBJ2-7; 10 bases are shared with TRBD2. Germline CDR1 and CDR2: SGHRS and YFSETQ. V gave up 0 bases and J gave up 2 bases; unmatched junction bases: 5. The CDR3 sequence is 16 residues long.

The chain couples TRBV11-2 to TRBJ2-5; TRBD1 is a possible D gene (6 bases). V lost 5 bases, J lost 2 bases, and 15 bases lay in between. The CDR3 contains 15 residues. Germline values: CDR1 SGHAT, CDR2 FQNNGV. The CDR3 here is CASSKAHRAQETQYF. For the CDR3, the DNA is TGTGCCAGCAGCAAAGCCCACAGGGCGCAAGAGACCCAGTACTTC. Together with reference TRBV11-2 and TRBJ2-5, the CDR3 gives the full variable domain: EAGVAQSPRYKIIEKRQSVAFWCNPISGHATLYWYQQILGQGPKLLIQFQNNGVVDDSQLPKDRFSAERLKGVDSTLKIQPAKLEDSAVYLCASSKAHRAQETQYFGPGTRLLVL.

The chain recombines TRBV27 with TRBJ1-1; D is possibly TRBD1 (6 bases). The ends were cut back, 0 bases at V and 4 bases at J, with 12 bases in the middle. Germline assignment: CDR1 MNHEY and CDR2 SMNVEV (reference sequence). CDR3 length equals 15 residues. CDR3 bases: TGTGCCAGCAGTTTATCAGTTAGGGGGGGCACTGAAGCTTTCTTT. It encodes CASSLSVRGGTEAFF.

This sequence joins TRBV30 and TRBJ2-1; 12 nucleotides agree with TRBD2. The V and J ends lost 0 bases and 7 bases, in that order; junction bases with no gene match: 10. Germline lookup yields CDR1 GTSNPN and CDR2 SVGIG (reference sequence). The CDR3 sequence is 17 residues long. The CDR3 sequence: CAWSVKRLAGVPNEQFF. In nucleotides, the CDR3 is TGTGCCTGGAGTGTAAAGCGACTAGCGGGAGTCCCTAATGAGCAGTTCTTC.

This clone was observed a single time. The V call is TRBV6-5, the J call TRBJ1-2; perhaps TRBD1 as D (5 bases). The germline V gene has CDR1 MNHEY and CDR2 SVGAGI. The CDR3 is 15 residues long. V lost 3 bases to trimming and J lost 6 bases, with 17 bases between them. For the CDR3, the DNA is TGTGCCAGCAGTTATTCGGGGGATTTTTCAAATGGCTACACCTTC. Its translation is CASSYSGDFSNGYTF.

The chain joins TRBV10-1 to TRBJ2-5; D is tentatively TRBD1 or TRBD2 (5 bases each). Trimming shortened V by 2 bases and J by 4 bases, and 11 bases separated the two germline ends. CDR3 length: 14 amino acids. Per germline, CDR1 WNHNN and CDR2 SYGVQD (reference sequence). The CDR3 sequence: CASSEEGRGETQYF. DNA of the CDR3: TGCGCCAGCAGTGAGGAGGGTAGGGGAGAGACCCAGTACTTC.